These T cell receptor beta chains were read from a single sample in a study of shared clonotypes between healthy human individuals. Only in-frame clones appear in the TCRdb table, and some are missing; sequencing was by immunoSEQ multiplex PCR. The sample holds fewer than 1.6 million clones, approximately 98.5% seen once. Sequenced input: naive CD4+ T cells sorted from blood. The receptors derive from a man between 25 and 39 years old in good health. Both conserved end residues are part of each CDR3. D genes are given only for firm matches. Expanded clones are given a class, and other clones once, few, many or no size at all.

CDR3 DNA,CDR3 protein,CDR3 length,V gene,clone size,J gene,D gene
TGTGCCAGCAGCTCGTTTTTGGGCCTTGGAAACACCATATATTTT,CASSSFLGLGNTIYF,15,TRBV7-2,.,TRBJ1-3,.
TGTGCCAGCTCACTGAACGCGGAGCGGGGCGGGGAGCTGTTTTTT,CASSLNAERGGELFF,15,TRBV18,once,TRBJ2-2,TRBD2
TGTGCCAGCAGCTTACGGGTGGGAGGCACCTACGAGCAGTACTTC,CASSLRVGGTYEQYF,15,TRBV7-7,.,TRBJ2-7,.
TGCGCCAGCAGCCTGACGACTAGCGGGAGGGTAAATGAGCAGTTCTTC,CASSLTTSGRVNEQFF,16,TRBV5-1,.,TRBJ2-1,TRBD2
TGTGCCAGCAGCTTCGACAGGCAAACTGAAGCTTTCTTT,CASSFDRQTEAFF,13,TRBV5-5,once,TRBJ1-1,.
TGTGCCTGGAGTGTACTAGGAAGGGGGGAGCAGTTCTTC,CAWSVLGRGEQFF,13,TRBV30,.,TRBJ2-1,.
TGCGCCAGCAGTGAAGTTACGGGTGGCGGGTACTACGAGCAGTACTTC,CASSEVTGGGYYEQYF,16,TRBV10-1,.,TRBJ2-7,.
TGTGCCAGCAGTGAATGGAGCGCCGAGCAGTACTTC,CASSEWSAEQYF,12,TRBV6-1,.,TRBJ2-7,.
TGTGCCAGCAGTTTTCGATTATTTGAGCGGGAGACAGATACGCAGTATTTT,CASSFRLFERETDTQYF,17,TRBV28,.,TRBJ2-3,TRBD2
TGCAGCGTTCCACAGGGGACCTCTTACAATGAGCAGTTCTTC,CSVPQGTSYNEQFF,14,TRBV29-1,once,TRBJ2-1,TRBD1
TGTGCCAGCTCACCAAATCGCCCCGGGACAGTCGTGACCGGGGAGCTGTTTTTT,CASSPNRPGTVVTGELFF,18,TRBV18,.,TRBJ2-2,TRBD1
TGCAGCGTTATCGCAAGCAGATATGAAGCTTTCTTT,CSVIASRYEAFF,12,TRBV29-1,once,TRBJ1-1,.
TGTGCCAGCAGTCTCTTTGCCCGGTCCCGTAACTATGGCTACACCTTC,CASSLFARSRNYGYTF,16,TRBV28,.,TRBJ1-2,.
TGTGCCAGCAGTTACGCCCCGGGACAGACCGAGCAGTACTTC,CASSYAPGQTEQYF,14,TRBV6-6,.,TRBJ2-7,TRBD1
TGTGCCAGCAGTTACGCCTCAGGGGAGGCGACTGAAGCTTTCTTT,CASSYASGEATEAFF,15,TRBV6-6,.,TRBJ1-1,.